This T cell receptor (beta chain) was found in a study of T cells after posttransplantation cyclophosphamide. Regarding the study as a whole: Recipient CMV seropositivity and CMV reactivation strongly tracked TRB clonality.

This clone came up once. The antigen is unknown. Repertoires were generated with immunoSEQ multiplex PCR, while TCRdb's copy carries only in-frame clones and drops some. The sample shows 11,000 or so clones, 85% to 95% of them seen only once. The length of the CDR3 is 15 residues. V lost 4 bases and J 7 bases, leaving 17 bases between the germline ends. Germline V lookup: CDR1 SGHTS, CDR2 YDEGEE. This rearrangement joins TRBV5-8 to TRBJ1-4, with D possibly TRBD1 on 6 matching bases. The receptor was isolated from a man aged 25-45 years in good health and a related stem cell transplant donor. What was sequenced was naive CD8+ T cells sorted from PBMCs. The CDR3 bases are TGTGCCAGCAGCCCGGAGGGGGGGGTCGGTGAAAAACTGTTTTTT. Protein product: CASSPEGGVGEKLFF.